The next 31 T cell receptor beta chains were all read from a single sample in a study of blood T cell repertoires in COVID-19. TCRdb's copy holds only in-frame clones and misses some; the assay was immunoSEQ multiplex PCR. The sample carries about 220,000 clones, about 88% recorded once. Specimen: PBMCs or T cells enriched from blood (not recorded which). The receptors shown here come from a woman aged 25 to 39 who had recovered from COVID-19.

V usage is TRBV7-9 and J usage is TRBJ1-6, with 8 bases lining up with TRBD1. The CDR3 has 16 amino acids. V shed 8 bases, J shed 7 bases, and the junction held 13 bases outside the gene matches. Germline V gene sequence: CDR1 SEHNR, CDR2 FQNEAQ (reference sequence). The CDR3 DNA is TGTGCCAGCGCCCCTATCGACAGGGACAGGAATTCACCCCTCCACTTT. Amino acids: CASAPIDRDRNSPLHF.

The chain joins TRBV3-1 (or the pseudogene TRBV3-2) to TRBJ1-2; no clear D gene. CDR1 LGHDT and CDR2 YNNKEL come from the germline V gene (reference sequence). Trimming took off 0 bases at V and 3 bases at J, with 5 bases between the two ends. This CDR3 region has 13 residues. DNA of the CDR3: TGTGCCAGCAGCCAAGACACAGACTATGGCTACACCTTC. Translation: CASSQDTDYGYTF.

This chain uses TRBV9 with TRBJ2-1, with a weak D call TRBD2 (7 bases). Germline CDR1 is SGDLS and CDR2 is YYNGEE. The CDR3 totals 17 residues. The V and J ends lost 2 bases and 0 bases respectively, with 15 bases between them. DNA for the CDR3: TGTGCCAGCAGCGTTAGGGCGGGGGCCAACTCCTACAATGAGCAGTTCTTC. Its protein product is CASSVRAGANSYNEQFF.

J is TRBJ1-1 and V is TRBV3-1 (or the pseudogene TRBV3-2); no firm D call. Deletions cut 5 bases from V and 6 bases from J, with 13 bases between. CDR1 is LGHDT and CDR2 is YNNKEL in the germline V gene (reference sequence). The CDR3 is 13 residues long. The CDR3 coding sequence is TGTGCCAGCAGCTACTCCCTCGGGGCTGAAGCTTTCTTT. Translated: CASSYSLGAEAFF.

This chain joins TRBV4-3 and TRBJ2-2; possibly TRBD1 for D (7 bases). The V and J ends lost 0 bases and 3 bases respectively, with 14 bases between them. The length of the CDR3 is 17 residues. From germline, CDR1 is LGHNA and CDR2 YSLEER. The CDR3, as DNA: TGCGCCAGCAGCCAAGAATTCAGGGGGGTTCACACCGGGGAGCTGTTTTTT. It encodes CASSQEFRGVHTGELFF.

The chain links TRBV2 to TRBJ2-3; 9 bases are shared with TRBD2. With 11 bases clipped from V and 0 bases from J, the junction kept 9 bases outside the gene matches. Per the germline V gene, CDR1 is SNHLY and CDR2 is FYNNEI. The CDR3 extends over 15 amino acids. CDR3 region: CAGKQLAGSTDTQYF. The DNA of the CDR3 is TGTGCCGGTAAACAACTAGCGGGTAGCACAGATACGCAGTATTTT. Full variable domain (rest looked up from reference TRBV2 and TRBJ2-3): EPEVTQTPSHQVTQMGQEVILRCVPISNHLYFYWYRQILGQKVEFLVSFYNNEISEKSEIFDDQFSVERPDGSNFTLKIRSTKLEDSAMYFCAGKQLAGSTDTQYFGPGTRLTVL.

The CDR3 DNA sequence: TGTGCCAGCTCACCCCGAAGGGGGCTTAAGGGAAACACCATATATTTT. This encodes CASSPRRGLKGNTIYF. V is TRBV18 and J is TRBJ1-3; 7 nucleotides agree with TRBD1. The CDR3 sequence is 16 residues long. CDR1 and CDR2 from the germline V gene are KGHSH and LQKENI. V was pared by 3 bases and J by 4 bases, with 9 bases of the junction left unmatched.

The chain combines TRBV19 with TRBJ1-2; 10 bases map to TRBD1. Per germline, CDR1 LNHDA and CDR2 SQIVND (reference sequence). The CDR3 contains 18 residues. V shed 4 bases, J shed 1 base, and the junction held 12 bases outside the gene matches. As DNA, the CDR3 is TGTGCCAGTAGTACTAATTCCGGGACAGGGGTTCGTAACTATGGCTACACCTTC. This codes for CASSTNSGTGVRNYGYTF.

J is TRBJ1-2 and V is TRBV6-5, with unresolved D. The CDR3 length is 13 residues. V lost 6 bases and J lost 2, with 10 bases in between. The germline gives CDR1 MNHEY, CDR2 SVGAGI. DNA of the CDR3: TGTGCCAGCAGCCCACCACAGAACTATGGCTACACCTTC. It is translated as CASSPPQNYGYTF.

The rearrangement joins TRBV13 to TRBJ1-1; no clear D. Looked up from germline, CDR1 is PRHDT and CDR2 is FYEKMQ (reference sequence). The CDR3 covers 13 residues. Trimming removed 5 bases at V and 1 base at J, with 8 bases between. The CDR3 is CASSPTRNTEAFF. The CDR3 DNA reads as TGTGCCAGCAGCCCCACACGGAACACTGAAGCTTTCTTT. Combining the CDR3 with reference TRBV13 and TRBJ1-1 gives the whole variable domain AAGVIQSPRHLIKEKRETATLKCYPIPRHDTVYWYQQGPGQDPQFLISFYEKMQSDKGSIPDRFSAQQFSDYHSELNMSSLELGDSALYFCASSPTRNTEAFFGQGTRLTVV.

The chain has TRBV6-2 or TRBV6-3 and TRBJ2-2; 10 positions match TRBD2. Germline values: CDR1 MNHEY, CDR2 SVGEGT. The CDR3 covers 16 residues. The junction had 7 bases not matched to a gene; V was cut back by 2 bases and J by 7 bases. The CDR3 DNA follows: TGTGCCAGCAGTTACCAAGGACTAGCGGAAAGCGGGGAGCTGTTTTTT. Protein product: CASSYQGLAESGELFF.

The CDR3 reads CASSPRGGRAGETQYF. The CDR3 DNA is TGTGCCAGCAGCCCACGAGGGGGCCGCGCAGGAGAGACCCAGTACTTC. The V gene is TRBV11-3, the J gene TRBJ2-5; 7 bases line up with TRBD1. Germline V gives CDR1 SGHNT, CDR2 YENEEA. The trim removed 5 bases at V and 4 bases at J, leaving 13 bases unmatched. The CDR3 length is 16 residues.

The gene calls are TRBV6-5 and TRBJ2-4; 7 bases match TRBD1. Per germline, CDR1 MNHEY and CDR2 SVGAGI. This CDR3 region has 14 residues. Trimming took 6 bases from V and 5 from J; bases not matched to a gene: 7. CDR3 coding DNA: TGTGCCAGCAGCTATACAGGGGTCCAAAACATTCAGTACTTC. Protein sequence: CASSYTGVQNIQYF.

This clone was seen a single time. The V and J genes are TRBV6-5 and TRBJ1-2; D remains ambiguous. The V end lost 6 bases, the J end lost 7 bases, and 15 bases lay between the germline ends. CDR3 size: 13 residues. Germline CDR1 MNHEY, CDR2 SVGAGI. CDR3 nucleotides: TGTGCCAGCAGCGGTACGAGGGTTATTGGCTACACCTTC. This gives the protein CASSGTRVIGYTF.

The chain has TRBV5-1 and TRBJ2-5; 10 positions agree with TRBD1. The CDR3 sequence is 14 residues long. V lost 4 bases to trimming and J lost 4 bases; unmatched junction nucleotides: 4. Germline V CDR1 and CDR2: SGHRS, YFSETQ. CDR3: CASSVTGGAETQYF. The CDR3 DNA follows: TGCGCCAGCAGCGTGACAGGGGGCGCAGAGACCCAGTACTTC.

This rearrangement joins TRBV4-3 to TRBJ2-5; 8 bases fit TRBD1. J lost 3 bases, V lost 1 base, and 1 base had no gene match. The CDR3 totals 14 residues. CDR1 and CDR2 from the germline V gene are LGHNA and YSLEER. The CDR3 loop is CASSQGTGKETQYF. The DNA for the CDR3 is TGCGCCAGCAGCCAAGGGACAGGGAAAGAGACCCAGTACTTC.

The J gene is TRBJ1-1, the V gene TRBV3-1 (or the pseudogene TRBV3-2), with D possibly matching TRBD1 (6 bases). The CDR3 totals 15 residues. Germline lookup yields CDR1 LGHDT and CDR2 YNNKEL (reference sequence). Deletions cut 1 base from V and 1 base from J, with 10 bases between. The CDR3 loop is CASSQVRTANTEAFF. CDR3 sequence (DNA): TGTGCCAGCAGCCAAGTTAGGACAGCGAACACTGAAGCTTTCTTT.

This chain joins TRBV7-9 and TRBJ1-3; a possible D gene is TRBD1 (6 bases). Germline V gives CDR1 SEHNR, CDR2 FQNEAQ (reference sequence). V gave up 4 bases and J gave up 0 bases, with 16 bases separating them. This CDR3 is 17 amino acids long. The CDR3 loop reads CASSWLQGKDSGNTIYF. The CDR3 region has the DNA TGTGCCAGCAGCTGGTTACAGGGAAAGGACTCTGGAAACACCATATATTTT.

The chain uses TRBV4-3 and TRBJ2-6, with D tentatively TRBD1 (5 bases). The CDR3 contains 16 residues. Deletions cut 3 bases from V and 0 bases from J, with 9 bases between. In germline, CDR1 is LGHNA, CDR2 YSLEER. CDR3 region: CASSHLQVSGANVLTF. The CDR3 coding sequence is TGCGCCAGCAGCCATCTACAGGTCTCTGGGGCCAACGTCCTGACTTTC.

Written as DNA, the CDR3 is TGCAGCGTTTTCGACAGGGGTAATGAAAAACTGTTTTTT. This gives the protein CSVFDRGNEKLFF. This sequence joins TRBV29-1 and TRBJ1-4; 8 nucleotides agree with TRBD1. Germline CDR1 reads SQVTM; CDR2 reads ANQGSEA. Trimming at V came to 5 bases and at J to 4 bases, leaving 3 bases not matched to a gene. This CDR3 is 13 amino acids long.

This sequence joins TRBV11-3 and TRBJ1-1; unclear D gene. V was shortened by 1 base and J by 1 base, with 10 bases between the two germline ends. CDR1 SGHNT and CDR2 YENEEA come from the germline V gene. CDR3 size: 15 residues. CDR3 bases: TGTGCCAGCAGCTTAGGCCGGGAGGGGAACACTGAAGCTTTCTTT. This sequence encodes CASSLGREGNTEAFF.

The rearrangement uses TRBV4-2 and TRBJ2-5; D call uncertain. V lost 0 bases and J lost 1, with 6 bases in between. CDR1 LGHNA and CDR2 YNFKEQ come from the germline V gene. The CDR3 is made up of 14 amino acids. The CDR3 reads CASSQEQIQETQYF. CDR3 bases: TGTGCCAGCAGCCAAGAACAAATCCAAGAGACCCAGTACTTC.

The J gene is TRBJ1-1, the V gene TRBV7-3, with 7 bases aligning to TRBD1. The germline V gene encodes CDR1 SGHTA and CDR2 FQGTGA. V was pared by 5 bases and J by 5 bases, with 11 bases of the junction left unmatched. There are 15 residues in the CDR3. Here the CDR3 reads CASSVDPGGVTEAFF. The CDR3 nucleotides read TGTGCCAGCAGCGTAGACCCAGGGGGAGTGACTGAAGCTTTCTTT.

The chain couples TRBV4-1 to TRBJ1-4; perhaps TRBD1 as D (5 bases). Germline V gives CDR1 MGHRA, CDR2 YSYEKL. V lost 2 bases and J lost 7, with 11 bases in between. This CDR3 is 14 amino acids long. CDR3 nucleotide sequence: TGCGCCAGCAGCCAATTGTTCAGGGCTGAAAAACTGTTTTTT. It is translated as CASSQLFRAEKLFF.

The chain carries TRBV6-2 or TRBV6-3 and TRBJ2-4; D might be TRBD1 (6 bases). The CDR3 has 13 residues. Germline V lookup: CDR1 MNHEY, CDR2 SVGEGT. The V end lost 1 base, the J end lost 8 bases, and 9 bases lay between the germline ends. The CDR3 bases are TGTGCCAGCAGTTACTGGACAGCGGACATTCAGTACTTC. This encodes CASSYWTADIQYF.

The chain uses TRBV6-2 or TRBV6-3 and TRBJ2-7; possibly TRBD1 for D (7 bases). Germline values: CDR1 MNHEY, CDR2 SVGEGT. The CDR3 totals 16 residues. V shed 4 bases and J shed 1 base, with 17 bases lying between them. Here the CDR3 DNA reads TGTGCCAGCAGTTTGGGCAGGGGGAGGAATTCCTACGAGCAGTACTTC. It is translated as CASSLGRGRNSYEQYF.

In this sample, this clone turned up a few times. The rearrangement joins TRBV12-3 or TRBV12-4 to TRBJ1-2; possible D gene TRBD1, 5 bases. V gave up 6 bases and J gave up 6 bases, with 11 bases separating them. This CDR3 comprises 12 residues. CDR3 sequence: CASSTTDNGYTF. Written as DNA, the CDR3 is TGTGCCAGCAGCACGACAGACAATGGCTACACCTTC.

The chain joins TRBV11-2 to TRBJ1-1, with 7 bases matching TRBD1. The germline V gene has CDR1 SGHAT and CDR2 FQNNGV. J gave up 3 bases and V 1 base, and 11 bases lay outside the gene matches. The length of the CDR3 is 17 residues. For the CDR3, the DNA is TGTGCCAGCAGCTTAGTTTTCGGACAGGAAAGGGACACTGAAGCTTTCTTT. This encodes CASSLVFGQERDTEAFF.

The J gene is TRBJ1-3, the V gene TRBV27; maybe TRBD1 (5 bases). Trimming stripped 6 bases from V and 3 bases from J, with 21 bases between. The germline gives CDR1 MNHEY, CDR2 SMNVEV (reference sequence). CDR3 length: 17 residues. The CDR3 protein is CASRRQPGSKGGNTIYF. The DNA for the CDR3 is TGTGCCAGCAGACGCCAACCAGGGTCCAAGGGTGGAAACACCATATATTTT.

The chain links TRBV27 to TRBJ1-1; D may be TRBD1 (6 bases). Trimming left V 4 bases short and J 9 bases short, with 15 bases between. CDR1 is MNHEY and CDR2 is SMNVEV in the germline V gene (reference sequence). CDR3 size: 13 residues. In nucleotides, the CDR3 is TGTGCCAGCAGTTCGTCAACAGGGCCCAAAGCTTTCTTT. Translating it yields CASSSSTGPKAFF.

This sequence joins TRBV3-1 (or the pseudogene TRBV3-2) and TRBJ1-2, with D perhaps matching TRBD1 (6 bases). The V and J ends lost 0 bases and 5 bases respectively, with 22 bases between them. The CDR3 spans 18 residues. Germline V CDR1 and CDR2: LGHDT, YNNKEL (reference sequence). The CDR3 region has the DNA TGTGCCAGCAGCCAAGATCGGGGGGGCGCAGGAGACCAATATGGCTACACCTTC. It translates to CASSQDRGGAGDQYGYTF.